A single sample is the source of the 22 T cell receptor beta chains below, sequenced in a study of T cell repertoires in cytomegalovirus infection. TCRdb recomputed calls from the reads with MiXCR, one row per CDR3 protein. This sample has roughly 300,000 distinct CDR3 sequences, with 9.5% found just once. The sample was PBMCs. The source is a human donor in good health (CMV status not recorded). Some clones in this sample may be carry-over from other donors' samples.

This chain connects TRBV9 to TRBJ1-4; D perhaps matches TRBD1 (5 bases). The CDR3 contains 14 residues. Germline V CDR1 and CDR2: SGDLS, YYNGEE. Trimming shortened V by 4 bases and J by 8 bases, and 15 bases separated the two germline ends. The DNA for the CDR3 is TGTGCCAGCAGCACCCACGGGACTCAGGAAAAACTGTTTTTT. Amino acids: CASSTHGTQEKLFF. The whole variable domain, filled in from reference TRBV9 and TRBJ1-4, reads DSGVTQTPKHLITATGQRVTLRCSPRSGDLSVYWYQQSLDQGLQFLIQYYNGEERAKGNILERFSAQQFPDLHSELNLSSLELGDSALYFCASSTHGTQEKLFFGSGTQLSVL.

This clonotype was observed at least ten times. CDR3 sequence reads: CASSLVRQGRGQPQHF. In DNA, the CDR3 is TGTGCCAGCAGCTTAGTACGACAGGGAAGGGGGCAGCCCCAGCATTTT. The V call is TRBV7-2, the J call TRBJ1-5; 7 nucleotides agree with TRBD1. The CDR3 loop spans 16 amino acids. Germline V gives CDR1 SGHTA, CDR2 FQGNSA. With V trimmed by 1 base and J by 7 bases, 10 bases remained unmatched.

A few counts support this clonotype. The rearrangement joins TRBV9 to TRBJ2-1; 7 nucleotides line up with TRBD2. V was clipped by 7 bases and J by 0 bases; unmatched bases: 7. CDR1 is SGDLS, CDR2 YYNGEE, per germline. The CDR3 contains 15 residues. CDR3 DNA sequence: TGTGCCAGCGGGAGGGCTCAAAGCTCCTACAATGAGCAGTTCTTC. It specifies CASGRAQSSYNEQFF.

This clonotype was picked up many times. The genes are TRBV25-1 and TRBJ2-1; D is undetermined. The V and J ends lost 6 bases and 0 bases respectively, with 12 bases between them. CDR1 is MGHDK, CDR2 SYGVNS, per germline. CDR3 length: 15 residues. CDR3 nucleotides: TGTGCCAGCAGGGCCGGGCAGAGCTCCTACAATGAGCAGTTCTTC. It encodes CASRAGQSSYNEQFF.

The CDR3 coding sequence is TGTGCCAGCAGCCGACGCCCGGGCCCTAGGGAGACCCAGTACTTC. Protein: CASSRRPGPRETQYF. V usage is TRBV4-2 and J usage is TRBJ2-5; D is uncertain. The CDR3 is 15 residues long. Germline loops: CDR1 LGHNA, CDR2 YNFKEQ. Deletions cut 4 bases from V and 5 bases from J, with 17 bases between.

There are a few counts of this clonotype. V gene TRBV6-4 combines with J gene TRBJ1-1; D unresolved. The V and J ends lost 3 bases and 1 base respectively, with 6 bases between them. The CDR3 length is 13 residues. From germline, CDR1 is MRHNA and CDR2 SNTAGT. The CDR3 is CASSENRNTEAFF. The CDR3, as DNA: TGTGCCAGCAGTGAGAACAGGAACACTGAAGCTTTCTTT.

The V and J genes are TRBV20-1 and TRBJ2-5; D is uncertain. Deletions cut 0 bases from V and 6 bases from J, with 14 bases between. Germline V CDR1 and CDR2: DFQATT, SNEGSKA (reference sequence). This CDR3 spans 14 amino acids. The DNA of the CDR3 is TGCAGTGCTAGAGATTGGGCTCTTGGTAAGACCCAGTACTTC. This codes for CSARDWALGKTQYF.

The genes are TRBV6-8 and TRBJ2-2; D is perhaps TRBD2 (6 bases). The CDR3 is 15 amino acids. Germline values: CDR1 MNHGY, CDR2 SAAAGT. Trimming left V 6 bases short and J 5 bases short, with 16 bases between. The CDR3: CASRPTGVETGELFF. The CDR3 bases are TGTGCCAGCAGGCCCACGGGGGTAGAAACCGGGGAGCTGTTTTTT.

The rearrangement uses TRBV5-5 and TRBJ1-2; D is unclear. Germline V gives CDR1 SGHKS, CDR2 YYEKEE (reference sequence). CDR3 length: 12 amino acids. Deletions cut 2 bases from V and 8 bases from J, with 10 bases between. The CDR3 DNA follows: TGTGCCAGCAGCTTCGGAAGTCAGGGCTACACCTTC. Protein: CASSFGSQGYTF. Based on the CDR3 plus reference TRBV5-5 and TRBJ1-2, the full variable domain is DAGVTQSPTHLIKTRGQQVTLRCSPISGHKSVSWYQQVLGQGPQFIFQYYEKEERGRGNFPDRFSARQFPNYSSELNVNALLLGDSALYLCASSFGSQGYTFGSGTRLTVV.

The CDR3 loop reads CASKDATDTQYF. In DNA form, the CDR3 reads TGTGCCAGTAAAGACGCCACAGATACGCAGTATTTT. V is TRBV19 and J is TRBJ2-3; D is undetermined. Germline loops: CDR1 LNHDA, CDR2 SQIVND (reference sequence). The CDR3 contains 12 residues. Deletions cut 7 bases from V and 2 bases from J, with 7 bases between.

This clonotype was recorded many times. The V call is TRBV7-2, the J call TRBJ2-4, with TRBD2 matching 11 bases. Germline assignment: CDR1 SGHTA and CDR2 FQGNSA. Trimming removed 0 bases from V and 8 bases from J; junction bases left unmatched: 9. The CDR3 sequence is 17 residues long. The CDR3 sequence is CASSLASGGAISYIQYF. CDR3 bases: TGTGCCAGCAGCTTAGCTAGCGGGGGGGCCATAAGTTACATTCAGTACTTC.

This chain joins TRBV7-9 and TRBJ1-2; D unresolved. The germline V and J ends were trimmed by 7 bases and 3 bases, with 18 bases remaining between them. Germline values: CDR1 SEHNR, CDR2 FQNEAQ (reference sequence). This CDR3 region has 15 residues. The CDR3 sequence: CASTLVNRRDYGYTF. For the CDR3, the DNA is TGTGCCAGCACCCTAGTCAATAGGCGCGACTATGGCTACACCTTC.

The chain combines TRBV20-1 with TRBJ2-3; D remains ambiguous. CDR1 and CDR2 from the germline V gene are DFQATT and SNEGSKA (reference sequence). The CDR3 is 12 amino acids. V dropped 5 bases and J dropped 0 bases, with 6 bases sitting between them. This CDR3 is CSAGSSTDTQYF. The CDR3 DNA follows: TGCAGTGCTGGTTCGAGCACAGATACGCAGTATTTT.

The J gene is TRBJ1-2, the V gene TRBV28, with 7 nucleotides matching TRBD1. The CDR3 spans 14 residues. Germline CDR1 is MDHEN and CDR2 is SYDVKM. Unmatched junction bases numbered 4, after V lost 5 bases and J lost 1 base. In DNA, the CDR3 is TGTGCCAGCAGTCTCACAGGGGATAACTATGGCTACACCTTC. As protein: CASSLTGDNYGYTF.

This clonotype has only a few counts. V and J are TRBV12-3 or TRBV12-4 and TRBJ1-6; TRBD1 aligns across 7 bases. The J segment lost 8 bases and the V segment lost 6 bases, leaving 7 bases of the junction unmatched. The CDR3 spans 14 residues. The CDR3 here is CASSQGVRDSPLHF. The CDR3 region has the DNA TGTGCCAGCAGCCAGGGGGTCCGCGATTCACCCCTCCACTTT.

Many counts were recorded for this clonotype. This chain links TRBV7-2 with TRBJ2-7, with a tentative D call TRBD2 (6 bases). Trimming took 0 bases from V and 4 from J, leaving 19 bases between them. The CDR3 runs 17 residues. Germline V gene data show CDR1 as SGHTA and CDR2 as FQGNSA. The CDR3, as DNA: TGTGCCAGCAGCTTAGCGCTGCGGGGAGGCCAGCTTTACGAGCAGTACTTC. Translated: CASSLALRGGQLYEQYF.

In this sample, this clonotype turned up a few times. The chain combines TRBV11-3 with TRBJ2-5; 9 bases map to TRBD2. V shed 1 base and J 10 bases; nucleotides not matched to a gene: 10. Looked up from germline, CDR1 is SGHNT and CDR2 is YENEEA. This CDR3 contains 15 residues. CDR3 bases: TGTGCCAGCAGCTTAGGAGTCGGACTAGCGAACAACCAGTACTTC. Translated, it gives CASSLGVGLANNQYF.

V is TRBV20-1 and J is TRBJ2-7, with 7 bases matching TRBD2. This CDR3 spans 15 amino acids. With 3 bases clipped from V and 0 bases from J, the junction kept 8 bases outside the gene matches. CDR1 is DFQATT and CDR2 is SNEGSKA in the germline V gene (reference sequence). CDR3 bases: TGCAGTGCTAGGGCCCTAGCGGTTAGCTCCTACGAGCAGTACTTC. Protein sequence: CSARALAVSSYEQYF.

This clonotype was seen more than once but under ten times. This chain uses TRBV20-1 with TRBJ2-4; 10 bases fit TRBD2. Germline V gene lookup returns CDR1 DFQATT and CDR2 SNEGSKA (reference sequence). V was clipped by 6 bases and J by 6 bases; unmatched bases: 14. This CDR3 has 16 amino acids. CDR3 residues: CSATLAGVVQRNIQYF. The DNA of the CDR3 is TGCAGTGCAACCCTAGCGGGAGTGGTACAGAGAAACATTCAGTACTTC.

This sequence joins TRBV19 and TRBJ2-1; tentative D call: TRBD2 (6 bases). V was clipped by 1 base and J by 0 bases, with 10 bases between them. The length of the CDR3 is 16 residues. Germline V gene data show CDR1 as LNHDA and CDR2 as SQIVND (reference sequence). CDR3 bases: TGTGCCAGTAGTATAGTGGGGGGAAACTCCTACAATGAGCAGTTCTTC. Translating gives CASSIVGGNSYNEQFF.

The sample holds many counts of this clonotype. This chain joins TRBV11-1 and TRBJ2-1, with 15 bases aligning to TRBD2. The CDR3 consists of 16 residues. Trimming cost V 2 bases and J 5 bases; bases outside gene matches: 1. Germline assignment: CDR1 SGHAT and CDR2 FQDESV (reference sequence). The CDR3: CASSLWTSGGDNEQFF. DNA of the CDR3: TGTGCCAGCAGCTTATGGACTAGCGGGGGGGACAATGAGCAGTTCTTC.

This clonotype was seen more than once but under ten times. V and J are TRBV7-8 and TRBJ1-4; 9 bases are shared with TRBD1. V dropped 5 bases and J dropped 7; count of bases not matched to a gene: 8. The CDR3 runs 15 residues. Per germline, CDR1 SGHVS and CDR2 FQNEAQ. CDR3 protein: CASSQPGTGLEKLFF. The CDR3 region has the DNA TGTGCCAGCAGCCAACCCGGGACAGGGCTTGAAAAACTGTTTTTT. Filled out from reference TRBV7-8 and TRBJ1-4, the complete variable domain reads GAGVSQSPRYKVAKRGQDVALRCDPISGHVSLFWYQQALGQGPEFLTYFQNEAQLDKSGLPSDRFFAERPEGSVSTLKIQRTQQEDSAVYLCASSQPGTGLEKLFFGSGTQLSVL.